This TCR beta chain was captured by sequencing in a study of CD8 T cells in Susac syndrome. Study-level information: Patients with Susac syndrome were therapy-naive, on corticosteroids, or on intravenous immunoglobulin alone at the time that blood was drawn.

Germline V lookup: CDR1 MDHEN, CDR2 SYDVKM. This CDR3 is built from 12 residues. V lost 7 bases and J 4 bases, leaving 11 bases between the germline ends. Random hexamers were used to reverse transcribe the RNA input (roughly 0.5 to 1 ug). TCRdb re-called the immunoSEQ multiplex PCR reads through MiXCR, storing one row per CDR3 protein. The repertoire holds tens of thousands of distinct CDR3 sequences, around 94% seen once, with about 0.52% in the top ten. Sequencing of TCR beta, carried out with a high-throughput approach, was applied to CD8+ and CD4+ T cells from the blood. The rearrangement uses TRBV28 and TRBJ2-7; D gene unclear. This clonotype originated in a human donor with Susac syndrome. Source material: CD8+ T cells from PBMCs. This chain's CDR3 is CASNLGIYEQYF. CDR3 bases: TGTGCCAGCAACTTAGGCATTTACGAGCAGTACTTC.